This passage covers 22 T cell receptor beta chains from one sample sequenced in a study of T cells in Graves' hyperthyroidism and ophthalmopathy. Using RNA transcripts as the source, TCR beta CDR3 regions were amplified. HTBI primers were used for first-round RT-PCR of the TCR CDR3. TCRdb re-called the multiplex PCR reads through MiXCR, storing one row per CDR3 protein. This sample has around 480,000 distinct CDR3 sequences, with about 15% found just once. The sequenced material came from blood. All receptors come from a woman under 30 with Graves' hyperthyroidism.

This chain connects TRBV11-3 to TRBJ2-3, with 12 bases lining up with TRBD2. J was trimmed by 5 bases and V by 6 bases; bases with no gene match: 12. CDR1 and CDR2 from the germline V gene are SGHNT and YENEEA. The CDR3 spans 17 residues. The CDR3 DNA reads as TGTGCCAGCAGTGGACCTAGCGGGAGGGCCATGGGAGATACGCAGTATTTT. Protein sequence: CASSGPSGRAMGDTQYF.

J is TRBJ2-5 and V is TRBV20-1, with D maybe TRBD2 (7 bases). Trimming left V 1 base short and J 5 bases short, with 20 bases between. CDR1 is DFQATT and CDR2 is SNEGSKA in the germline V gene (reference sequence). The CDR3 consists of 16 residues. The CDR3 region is CSARAGVGGAGETQYF. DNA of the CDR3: TGCAGTGCTAGAGCGGGAGTGGGGGGGGCCGGGGAGACCCAGTACTTC.

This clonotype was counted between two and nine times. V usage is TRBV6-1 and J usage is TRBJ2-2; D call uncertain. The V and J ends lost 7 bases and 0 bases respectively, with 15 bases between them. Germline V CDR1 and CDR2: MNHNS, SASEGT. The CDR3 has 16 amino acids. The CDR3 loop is CASIPASRANTGELFF. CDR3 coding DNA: TGTGCCAGCATACCCGCTTCCCGCGCGAACACCGGGGAGCTGTTTTTT.

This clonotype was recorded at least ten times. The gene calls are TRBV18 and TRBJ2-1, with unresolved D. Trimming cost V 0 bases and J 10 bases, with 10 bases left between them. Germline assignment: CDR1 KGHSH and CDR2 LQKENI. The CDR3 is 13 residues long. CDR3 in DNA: TGTGCCAGCTCACCACCTCAACAGTTCGAGCAGTTCTTC. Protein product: CASSPPQQFEQFF.

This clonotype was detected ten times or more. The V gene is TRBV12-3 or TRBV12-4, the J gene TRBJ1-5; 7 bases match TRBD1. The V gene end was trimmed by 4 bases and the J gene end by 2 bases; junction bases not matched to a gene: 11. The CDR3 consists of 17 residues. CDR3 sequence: CASSSSQGGYGNQPQHF. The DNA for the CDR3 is TGTGCCAGCAGTTCCAGCCAAGGGGGCTATGGCAATCAGCCCCAGCATTTT.

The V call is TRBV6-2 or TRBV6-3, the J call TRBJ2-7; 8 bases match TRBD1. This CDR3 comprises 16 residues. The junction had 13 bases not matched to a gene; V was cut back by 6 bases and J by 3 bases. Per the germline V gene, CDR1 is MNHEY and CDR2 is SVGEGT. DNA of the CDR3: TGTGCCAGCAGAGGAAGCGAAGGACAGGGTCTCTACGAGCAGTACTTC. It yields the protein CASRGSEGQGLYEQYF.

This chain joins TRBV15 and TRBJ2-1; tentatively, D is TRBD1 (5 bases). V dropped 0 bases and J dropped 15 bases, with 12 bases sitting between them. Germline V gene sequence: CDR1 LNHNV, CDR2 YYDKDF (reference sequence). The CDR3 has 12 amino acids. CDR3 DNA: TGTGCCACCAGCAGAGATTTCATGGGGCCGTTCTTC. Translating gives CATSRDFMGPFF.

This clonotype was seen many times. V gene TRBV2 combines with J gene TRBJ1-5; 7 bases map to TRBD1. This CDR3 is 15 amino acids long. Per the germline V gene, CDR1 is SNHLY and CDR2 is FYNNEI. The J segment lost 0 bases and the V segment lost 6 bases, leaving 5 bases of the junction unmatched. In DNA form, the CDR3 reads TGTGCCAGCAGGGGACAGACGAATAGCAATCAGCCCCAGCATTTT. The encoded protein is CASRGQTNSNQPQHF.

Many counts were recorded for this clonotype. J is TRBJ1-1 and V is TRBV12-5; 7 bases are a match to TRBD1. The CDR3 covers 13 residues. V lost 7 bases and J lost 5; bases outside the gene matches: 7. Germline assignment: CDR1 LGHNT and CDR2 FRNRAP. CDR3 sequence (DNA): TGTGCTAGTGTTTCGACAGGGAGGACTGAAGCTTTCTTT. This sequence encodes CASVSTGRTEAFF.

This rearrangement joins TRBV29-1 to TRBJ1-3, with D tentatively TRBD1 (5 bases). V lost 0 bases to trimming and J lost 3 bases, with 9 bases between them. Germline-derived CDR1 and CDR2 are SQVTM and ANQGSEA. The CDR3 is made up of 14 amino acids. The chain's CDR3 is CSVEETGFGNTIYF. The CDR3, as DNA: TGCAGCGTTGAAGAAACAGGTTTTGGAAACACCATATATTTT.

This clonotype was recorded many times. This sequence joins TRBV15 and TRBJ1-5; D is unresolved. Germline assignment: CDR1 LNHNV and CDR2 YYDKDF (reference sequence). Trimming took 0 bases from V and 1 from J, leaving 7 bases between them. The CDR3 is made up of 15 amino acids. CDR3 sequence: CATSRDGVSNQPQHF. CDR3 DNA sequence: TGTGCCACCAGCAGAGATGGGGTGAGCAATCAGCCCCAGCATTTT. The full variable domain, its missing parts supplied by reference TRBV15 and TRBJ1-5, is DAMVIQNPRYQVTQFGKPVTLSCSQTLNHNVMYWYQQKSSQAPKLLFHYYDKDFNNEADTPDNFQSRRPNTSFCFLDIRSPGLGDTAMYLCATSRDGVSNQPQHFGDGTRLSIL.

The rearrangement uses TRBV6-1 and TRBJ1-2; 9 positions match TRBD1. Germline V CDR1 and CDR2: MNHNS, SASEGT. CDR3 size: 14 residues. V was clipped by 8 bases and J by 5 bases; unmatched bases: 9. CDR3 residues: CASGEQGARYGYTF. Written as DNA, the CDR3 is TGTGCCAGCGGAGAACAGGGGGCGAGGTATGGCTACACCTTC.

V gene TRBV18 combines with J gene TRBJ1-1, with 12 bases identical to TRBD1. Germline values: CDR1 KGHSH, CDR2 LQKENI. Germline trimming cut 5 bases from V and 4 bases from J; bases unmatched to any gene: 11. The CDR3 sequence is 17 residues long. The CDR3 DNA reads TGTGCCAGCTCAATCTCCGGGACAGGGGGCGCAGGCACTGAAGCTTTCTTT. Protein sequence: CASSISGTGGAGTEAFF.

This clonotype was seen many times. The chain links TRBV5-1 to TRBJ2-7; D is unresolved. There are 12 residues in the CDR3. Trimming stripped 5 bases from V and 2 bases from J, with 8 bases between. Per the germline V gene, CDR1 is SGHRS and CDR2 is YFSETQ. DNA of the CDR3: TGCGCCAGCAGAGCCGACGCCTACGAGCAGTACTTC. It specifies CASRADAYEQYF.

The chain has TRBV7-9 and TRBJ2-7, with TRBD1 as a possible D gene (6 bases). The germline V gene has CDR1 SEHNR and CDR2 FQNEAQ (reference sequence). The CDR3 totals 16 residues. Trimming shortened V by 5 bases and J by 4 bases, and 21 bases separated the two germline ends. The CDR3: CASSNMDRPLPYEQYF. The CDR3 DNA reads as TGTGCCAGCAGCAATATGGACAGACCCCTTCCTTACGAGCAGTACTTC. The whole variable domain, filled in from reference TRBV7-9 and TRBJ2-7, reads DTGVSQNPRHKITKRGQNVTFRCDPISEHNRLYWYRQTLGQGPEFLTYFQNEAQLEKSRLLSDRFSAERPKGSFSTLEIQRTEQGDSAMYLCASSNMDRPLPYEQYFGPGTRLTVT.

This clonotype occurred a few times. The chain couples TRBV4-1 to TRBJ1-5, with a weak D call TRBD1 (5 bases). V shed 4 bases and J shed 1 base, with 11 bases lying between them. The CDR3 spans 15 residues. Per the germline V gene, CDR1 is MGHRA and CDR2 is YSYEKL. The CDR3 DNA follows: TGCGCCAGCAGCCGGGAGACAGTGAGCAATCAGCCCCAGCATTTT. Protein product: CASSRETVSNQPQHF.

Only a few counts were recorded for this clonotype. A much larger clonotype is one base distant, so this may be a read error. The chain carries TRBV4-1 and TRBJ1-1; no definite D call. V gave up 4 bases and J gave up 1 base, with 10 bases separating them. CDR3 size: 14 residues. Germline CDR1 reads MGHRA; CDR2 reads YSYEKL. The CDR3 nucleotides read TGCGCCAGCAGCCTAGTTGGATGGAACACTGAAGCTTTCTTT. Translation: CASSLVGWNTEAFF.

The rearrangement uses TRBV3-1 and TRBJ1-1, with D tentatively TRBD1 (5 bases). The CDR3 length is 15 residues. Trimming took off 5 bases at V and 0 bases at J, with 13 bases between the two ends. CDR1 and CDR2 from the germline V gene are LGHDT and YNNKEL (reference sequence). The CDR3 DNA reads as TGTGCCAGCAGCGGACGCAGGGTGCTGAACACTGAAGCTTTCTTT. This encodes CASSGRRVLNTEAFF.

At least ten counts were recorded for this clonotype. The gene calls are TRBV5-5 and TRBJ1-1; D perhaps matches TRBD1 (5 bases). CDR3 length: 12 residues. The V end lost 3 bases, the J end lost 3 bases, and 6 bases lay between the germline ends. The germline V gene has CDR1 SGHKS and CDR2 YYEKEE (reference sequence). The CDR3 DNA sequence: TGTGCCAGCAGCTGGGGGGACACTGAAGCTTTCTTT. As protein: CASSWGDTEAFF. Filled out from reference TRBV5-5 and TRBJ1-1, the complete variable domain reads DAGVTQSPTHLIKTRGQQVTLRCSPISGHKSVSWYQQVLGQGPQFIFQYYEKEERGRGNFPDRFSARQFPNYSSELNVNALLLGDSALYLCASSWGDTEAFFGQGTRLTVV.

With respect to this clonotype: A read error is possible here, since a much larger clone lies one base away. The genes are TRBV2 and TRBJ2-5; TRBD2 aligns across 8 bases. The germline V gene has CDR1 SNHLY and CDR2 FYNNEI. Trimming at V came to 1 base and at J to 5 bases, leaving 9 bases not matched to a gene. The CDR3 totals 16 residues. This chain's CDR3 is CASSEVSLADGETQYF. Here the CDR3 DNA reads TGTGCCAGCAGTGAAGTTTCACTAGCGGATGGGGAGACCCAGTACTTC. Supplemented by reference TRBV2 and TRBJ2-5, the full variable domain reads EPEVTQTPSHQVTQMGQEVILRCVPISNHLYFYWYRQILGQKVEFLVSFYNNEISEKSEIFDDQFSVERPDGSNFTLKIRSTKLEDSAMYFCASSEVSLADGETQYFGPGTRLLVL.

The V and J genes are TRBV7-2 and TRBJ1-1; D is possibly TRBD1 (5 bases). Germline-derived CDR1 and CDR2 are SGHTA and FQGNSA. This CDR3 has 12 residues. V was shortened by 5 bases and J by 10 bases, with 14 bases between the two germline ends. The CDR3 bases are TGTGCCAGCAGCCCGACAGTCCCAGTAGCTTTCTTT. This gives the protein CASSPTVPVAFF.

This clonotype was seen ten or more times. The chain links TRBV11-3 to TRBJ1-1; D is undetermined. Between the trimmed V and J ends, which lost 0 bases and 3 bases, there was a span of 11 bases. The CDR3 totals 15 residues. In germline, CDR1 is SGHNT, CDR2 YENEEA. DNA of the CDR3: TGTGCCAGCAGCTTAGATCCAGAGGGTTACACTGAAGCTTTCTTT. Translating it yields CASSLDPEGYTEAFF.